This TCR beta chain appears in the sequencing data of a study of T-cell reconstitution after alpha-beta-depleted transplantation in children. Trimming took 4 bases from V and 2 from J, leaving 13 bases between them. Per the germline V gene, CDR1 is SGHRS and CDR2 is YFSETQ. CDR3 size: 14 residues. Preparation of the TCRbeta library involved a method that used unique molecular identifiers. Each CDR3 protein is one row after TCRdb ran MiXCR on the PCR reads. The table records some 390,000 distinct CDR3 sequences, about a fifth of them present only once. This clonotype was seen many times. This specimen was PBMCs from the stem cell graft donor, taken from the stem cell graft. This chain uses TRBV5-1 with TRBJ2-7; the D call may be TRBD1 or TRBD2 (5 bases each). This TCR was sampled from a human donor who donated a stem cell graft to a child with acute myeloid leukemia. CDR3 amino acids: CASSLGADTYEQYF. The DNA for the CDR3 is TGCGCCAGCAGCCTAGGAGCGGACACCTACGAGCAGTACTTC. The complete variable domain, with remaining parts taken from reference TRBV5-1 and TRBJ2-7, reads KAGVTQTPRYLIKTRGQQVTLSCSPISGHRSVSWYQQTPGQGLQFLFEYFSETQRNKGNFPGRFSGRQFSNSRSEMNVSTLELGDSALYLCASSLGADTYEQYFGPGTRLTVT.